Listed below are T cell receptor beta chains from one sample, sequenced in a study of blood T cell repertoires in COVID-19. This table comes from immunoSEQ multiplex PCR, and its TCRdb copy is limited to in-frame clones, with some not included. The repertoire includes some 360,000 clones, approximately 89% of them detected once, and under 5% sits in the top ten. Source material: peripheral blood. The receptors derive from a woman aged 60-70 years with COVID-19, enrolled during active disease. The CDR3 runs from the conserved cysteine through the conserved F or W. D genes are given only for firm matches. Only some rows state a clone size, as once, few, many or a class for expanded clones.

CDR3nt,CDR3aa,j_gene,d_gene,abundance,v_gene
TGTGCCAGCAGCTACGGCGGGGGTACCGGGGAGCTGTTTTTT,CASSYGGGTGELFF,TRBJ2-2,TRBD2,NA,TRBV11-3
TGTGCCAGCAGAGTAGAGGGGGTATATAATTCACCCCTCCACTTT,CASRVEGVYNSPLHF,TRBJ1-6,NA,NA,TRBV2
TGTGCCAGCAGTGTAGAGGGAAACACTGAAGCTTTCTTT,CASSVEGNTEAFF,TRBJ1-1,NA,NA,TRBV6-4
TGTGCCAGCAGCCTCCGACAATATGGAAACACCATATATTTT,CASSLRQYGNTIYF,TRBJ1-3,NA,NA,TRBV3-1/TRBV3-2
TGTGCCAGCAGCAGCGGACTAGCGGGGGAGGGAGAGACCCAGTACTTC,CASSSGLAGEGETQYF,TRBJ2-5,TRBD2,NA,TRBV3-1/TRBV3-2
TGTGCCAGCAGCTTGGAGAGGCGACAGGGGGAGACCCAGTACTTC,CASSLERRQGETQYF,TRBJ2-5,TRBD1,NA,TRBV5-4
TGCGCCAGCAGCTTGGTGGCTAGCCGCCTCACAGATACGCAGTATTTT,CASSLVASRLTDTQYF,TRBJ2-3,NA,NA,TRBV5-1
TGTGCCAGCAGCTTAGCCCAAAGGGGACAGGCGTTCTCTGGAAACACCATATATTTT,CASSLAQRGQAFSGNTIYF,TRBJ1-3,TRBD1,NA,TRBV11-2
TGTGCCAGCAGCGCACGCGGTGGGTCTGAAGCTTTCTTT,CASSARGGSEAFF,TRBJ1-1,NA,NA,TRBV3-1/TRBV3-2
TGTGCCAGCAGCCCTAGCGGGGGGGCCCTAGATACGCAGTATTTT,CASSPSGGALDTQYF,TRBJ2-3,TRBD2,NA,TRBV3-1/TRBV3-2
TGCGCCAGCAGCCACCCAAATTCCGGGACAGTGGTCTCTGGCTACACCTTC,CASSHPNSGTVVSGYTF,TRBJ1-2,TRBD1,once,TRBV4-1
TGTGCCAGCAGCCCCAGGGGCGAGGCCTATGGCTACACCTTC,CASSPRGEAYGYTF,TRBJ1-2,NA,NA,TRBV6-6
TGTGCCAGCAGCTTGGAGGGGTACGGCAATCAGCCCCAGCATTTT,CASSLEGYGNQPQHF,TRBJ1-5,NA,NA,TRBV5-5
TGCGCCAGCAGCCCCCAAGGGACTACAAAAGGACTTCAAGAGACCCAGTACTTC,CASSPQGTTKGLQETQYF,TRBJ2-5,TRBD2,NA,TRBV4-1
TGTGCCAGCCGCGGAGGGCGACGGCAGTTCTTC,CASRGGRRQFF,TRBJ2-1,NA,NA,TRBV27
TGTGCCAGCAGTTCAGCGGTCTCGAACACCGGGGAGCTGTTTTTT,CASSSAVSNTGELFF,TRBJ2-2,NA,NA,TRBV6-6
TGTGCCAGCAGTTACTCGAATTGGCGGGCTGGAAACACCATATATTTT,CASSYSNWRAGNTIYF,TRBJ1-3,NA,NA,TRBV6-5
TGTGCCAGCAGTGAAGCGACTAGCGGGGCGAATGAGCAGTTCTTC,CASSEATSGANEQFF,TRBJ2-1,TRBD2,NA,TRBV2
TGCGCCAGCAGCCCTTCCCCCTGGGCGGGGGACCTCGATAAGACCCAGTACTTC,CASSPSPWAGDLDKTQYF,TRBJ2-5,TRBD2,once,TRBV5-1
TGTGCCAGCAGCTTAGTTCTAAACACAGATACGCAGTATTTT,CASSLVLNTDTQYF,TRBJ2-3,NA,few,TRBV5-5
TGTGCCAGCAGTGTAAGGATGGTTTGGGCAACAAACACTGAAGCTTTCTTT,CASSVRMVWATNTEAFF,TRBJ1-1,NA,NA,TRBV2
TGTGCCAGTAAGCCTATTGGACAGGGGATAGAAGAAAAACTGTTTTTT,CASKPIGQGIEEKLFF,TRBJ1-4,TRBD1,NA,TRBV30
TGTGCCAGCAGCCTCCCCGGTGCTAGCGGGGGGGATTCCTACGAGCAGTACTTC,CASSLPGASGGDSYEQYF,TRBJ2-7,TRBD2,NA,TRBV7-3
TGTGCCAGCAGGTTCCACGACAGGTGGAACACTGAAGCTTTCTTT,CASRFHDRWNTEAFF,TRBJ1-1,NA,once,TRBV28
TGTGCCAGCACAGAGGACAGGAGGCAGTTCTTC,CASTEDRRQFF,TRBJ2-1,TRBD1,NA,TRBV7-2
TGCAGCGTTGAAGATCACCCGGACTCTAGCAATCAGCCCCAGCATTTT,CSVEDHPDSSNQPQHF,TRBJ1-5,NA,NA,TRBV29-1
TGTGCCAGCACTTTTCAGGGATACCAGCCCCAGCATTTT,CASTFQGYQPQHF,TRBJ1-5,NA,NA,TRBV28
TGCGCCAGCCGAGGGTACAGGGGGCGTGAAAAACTGTTTTTT,CASRGYRGREKLFF,TRBJ1-4,TRBD1,NA,TRBV23-1
TGTGCCAGCAGTTCACCCGTGTCAGCGGGGGGTAATGAGCAGTTCTTC,CASSSPVSAGGNEQFF,TRBJ2-1,TRBD2,NA,TRBV27
TGTGCCAGCAGTTCGAATGGACAGGGCCACTACGAGCAGTACTTC,CASSSNGQGHYEQYF,TRBJ2-7,TRBD1,NA,TRBV28
TGCGCCAGCAGCTTGGTGGTGGCTTCGAACACTGAAGCTTTCTTT,CASSLVVASNTEAFF,TRBJ1-1,NA,NA,TRBV5-1
TGTGCCAGCAGCCCGGTCCCACTGCCCATCTCCCGGTCTGGGGCCAACGTCCTGACTTTC,CASSPVPLPISRSGANVLTF,TRBJ2-6,NA,NA,TRBV7-3
TGTGCCAGTAGCATCTGGGGGGGTGGCAATCAGCCCCAGCATTTT,CASSIWGGGNQPQHF,TRBJ1-5,NA,NA,TRBV19
TGTGCCTGGAGTGTCCCTCGGGGATTGCGTGGGTCACCCCTCCACTTT,CAWSVPRGLRGSPLHF,TRBJ1-6,NA,NA,TRBV30
TGTGCCAGCAGTTACTCGGGGATACAGGGTCACGAGCAGTACTTC,CASSYSGIQGHEQYF,TRBJ2-7,NA,NA,TRBV6-5
TGCGCCACCACGGAACTAGCGGGGGGGCCCGGGGAGCTGTTTTTT,CATTELAGGPGELFF,TRBJ2-2,TRBD2,NA,TRBV5-1
TGTGCCAGCAGCCAAGGGAGAGGGTTATCCGGCCACGAGCAGTACTTC,CASSQGRGLSGHEQYF,TRBJ2-7,NA,NA,TRBV3-1/TRBV3-2
TGTGCCAGCACGGCAGGGTTGCAAGAAAAACTGTTTTTT,CASTAGLQEKLFF,TRBJ1-4,NA,NA,TRBV5-4
TGTGCCAGCAGCTTACTCCTGGACAGGTCGGCCCACACCTTC,CASSLLLDRSAHTF,TRBJ1-2,TRBD1,NA,TRBV7-9
TGTGCCAGCAGCCAAGAAGCGGGATTCCGTGGTGAGCAGTTCTTC,CASSQEAGFRGEQFF,TRBJ2-1,TRBD2,once,TRBV4-2
TGCGCCAGCAGCCCTACTAGCGGAAGCTCCTACAATGAGCAGTTCTTC,CASSPTSGSSYNEQFF,TRBJ2-1,TRBD2,NA,TRBV5-1
TGTGCCAGCAGCTTGGAGGTGAGGGGAGGAAAGTACTTC,CASSLEVRGGKYF,TRBJ2-7,NA,NA,TRBV5-6
TGCAGTGCTACAGGGGGCGGTGGCTACACCTTC,CSATGGGGYTF,TRBJ1-2,TRBD1,NA,TRBV20-1
TGTGCCAGCAGTACCGAGGCAACTAATGAAAAACTGTTTTTT,CASSTEATNEKLFF,TRBJ1-4,NA,NA,TRBV11-2
TGCAGTGCTAGAGTCCAGGCTGAAGCTTTCTTT,CSARVQAEAFF,TRBJ1-1,NA,NA,TRBV20-1
TGCGCCAGCAGTAGACCGGTCCCTCGGGACTATGGCTACACCTTC,CASSRPVPRDYGYTF,TRBJ1-2,NA,NA,TRBV10-1
TGCGCCAGCAGCTTGGAAAGCGGAGAATACAATGAGCAGTTCTTC,CASSLESGEYNEQFF,TRBJ2-1,NA,NA,TRBV5-1
TGCGCCAGCAGCTTGGCCCCGGAGGATACGCAGTATTTT,CASSLAPEDTQYF,TRBJ2-3,NA,once,TRBV5-1
TGTGCCAGCACCGATGGGAGGACTGGGGCCAACGTCCTGACTTTC,CASTDGRTGANVLTF,TRBJ2-6,NA,NA,TRBV6-5
TGTGCCAGCTCACCGGGGCCGAGCACAGATACGCAGTATTTT,CASSPGPSTDTQYF,TRBJ2-3,NA,NA,TRBV18
TGTGCCAGCAAAGCGGACAGGAACTACGAGCAGTACTTC,CASKADRNYEQYF,TRBJ2-7,TRBD1,many,TRBV6-5
TGTGCCAGCAGTGTCCGACAGAACACTGAAGCTTTCTTT,CASSVRQNTEAFF,TRBJ1-1,NA,many,TRBV12-3/TRBV12-4
TGTGCCAGCAGTGGGGGTCACAGCGGGGACAATGAGCAGTTCTTC,CASSGGHSGDNEQFF,TRBJ2-1,TRBD2,NA,TRBV9